Each of the 9 T cell receptor beta chains below was sequenced from the same sample in a study of blood T cell repertoires in COVID-19 (dated by TCRdb to about 2020). Library preparation employed the immunoSEQ multiplex PCR assay. TCRdb retrieved this table from immuneACCESS and kept in-frame rearrangements only. Not all clones are present; in checked studies, unresolved V genes account for under half, and no reason is known for the remainder. This sample lists about 160,000 clones; over 70% were detected once. Of the sample, 3.6% is held by the ten largest clones. The sample was PBMCs or T cells enriched from blood (not recorded which). The receptor set was obtained from a woman between 50 and 59 years old in a cohort exposed to, infected with or recovered from COVID-19 (not recorded which).

The chain employs TRBV11-2 and TRBJ2-5; 12 bases match TRBD2. The CDR3 runs 18 residues. V shed 5 bases, J shed 4 bases, and the junction held 14 bases outside the gene matches. CDR1 and CDR2 from the germline V gene are SGHAT and FQNNGV. The CDR3 region has the DNA TGTGCCAGCAGCGTATCAACGGCTAGCGGGGGGGCGGCAGAGACCCAGTACTTC. This codes for CASSVSTASGGAAETQYF.

This clone was detected once. The chain combines TRBV9 with TRBJ1-5, with D tentatively TRBD1 (6 bases). The CDR3 is made up of 15 amino acids. The V end was cut by 3 bases, the J end by 4 bases, with 14 bases between. Germline CDR1 SGDLS, CDR2 YYNGEE. DNA of the CDR3: TGTGCCAGCAGCGACAGGGTCCCGGGAAATCAGCCCCAGCATTTT. Residues: CASSDRVPGNQPQHF.

This chain joins TRBV6-2 or TRBV6-3 and TRBJ2-3; 13 nucleotides match TRBD2. This CDR3 has 16 amino acids. Germline loops: CDR1 MNHEY, CDR2 SVGEGT. V was pared by 5 bases and J by 2 bases, with 4 bases of the junction left unmatched. CDR3 sequence reads: CASSKTSGGATDTQYF. CDR3 in DNA: TGTGCCAGCAGTAAAACTAGCGGGGGGGCCACAGATACGCAGTATTTT.

The V gene is TRBV11-1, the J gene TRBJ1-4, with TRBD1 as a possible D gene (5 bases). The CDR3 has 15 amino acids. The V end lost 2 bases, the J end lost 4 bases, and 11 bases lay between the germline ends. Germline CDR1 SGHAT, CDR2 FQDESV (reference sequence). The CDR3 sequence is CASSLHQGGNEKLFF. The CDR3, as DNA: TGTGCCAGCAGCTTACACCAGGGTGGTAATGAAAAACTGTTTTTT.

The genes are TRBV6-5 and TRBJ2-7, with TRBD1 as a possible D gene (6 bases). This CDR3 region has 14 residues. In germline, CDR1 is MNHEY, CDR2 SVGAGI. V was cut by 6 bases and J by 3 bases, with 15 bases left in between. CDR3 residues: CASRAGDIGYEQYF. CDR3 nucleotides: TGTGCCAGCAGGGCCGGGGACATCGGCTACGAGCAGTACTTC.

This clone was detected once. The chain combines TRBV12-3 or TRBV12-4 with TRBJ2-2, with a possible D match to TRBD1 (6 bases). V was clipped by 5 bases and J by 6 bases, with 10 bases between them. This CDR3 comprises 13 residues. The CDR3 coding sequence is TGTGCCAGCAGTGCCGGGACACCCGGGGAGCTGTTTTTT. It is translated as CASSAGTPGELFF.

The chain joins TRBV6-5 to TRBJ2-1, with D possibly TRBD2 on 7 matching bases. Germline loops: CDR1 MNHEY, CDR2 SVGAGI. Trimming stripped 10 bases from V and 8 bases from J, with 21 bases between. The CDR3 is 14 amino acids. This CDR3 reads CATKGGVSGDEQFF. In DNA, the CDR3 is TGTGCCACGAAAGGGGGGGTTAGTGGCGATGAGCAGTTCTTC.

The gene calls are TRBV9 and TRBJ2-3; the D gene is possibly TRBD2 (5 bases). V was clipped by 0 bases and J by 1 base, with 15 bases between them. Germline-derived CDR1 and CDR2 are SGDLS and YYNGEE. The CDR3 has 17 amino acids. CDR3 residues: CASSVEQRPVGTDTQYF. In DNA form, the CDR3 reads TGTGCCAGCAGCGTAGAGCAGCGGCCGGTGGGCACAGATACGCAGTATTTT.

The rearrangement joins TRBV27 to TRBJ2-3; 9 bases fit TRBD2. V lost 4 bases, J lost 3 bases, and 5 bases stayed unmatched. Germline CDR1 reads MNHEY; CDR2 reads SMNVEV (reference sequence). This CDR3 region has 15 residues. The CDR3 coding sequence is TGTGCCAGCAGTTATGCTAGCGGGGTAACAGATACGCAGTATTTT. Translation gives CASSYASGVTDTQYF.